There are a few counts of the clone carrying this T cell receptor beta chain. The data derive from a study of cytomegalovirus exposure and HLA in healthy donors. Study at large: A previous analysis identified fewer than 130 million unique TCR beta sequences derived from 180 million or so T cells.

Researchers ran the PCR with 60 Vbeta and 13 Jbeta primers. Sequencing was performed with immunoSEQ multiplex PCR; in TCRdb, only in-frame clones are kept and a portion is missing. The repertoire holds 150,000 to 200,000 clones, with around 80% as singletons. V was shortened by 1 base and J by 10 bases, with 10 bases between the two germline ends. This CDR3 region has 11 residues. In germline, CDR1 is DFQATT, CDR2 SNEGSKA (reference sequence). This TCR derives from a man aged 45-65 years in good health and CMV-seropositive. The sample comprised PBMCs. The V gene is TRBV20-1, the J gene TRBJ1-1; D is unresolved. CDR3 protein: CSARGGRGAFF. The CDR3 DNA follows: TGCAGTGCTAGAGGAGGGAGAGGAGCTTTCTTT.